This entry lists 18 T cell receptor beta chains sequenced from one sample in a study of T cell changes during pregnancy in multiple sclerosis. Sequencing used immunoSEQ multiplex PCR; TCRdb keeps in-frame clones, though not all of them. There are roughly 88,000 clones in the sample; under 95% occur only once, and more than 1.5% lies in the top ten. Here the sequenced sample was peripheral blood, taken in the first trimester of pregnancy. The receptors originated from a female donor with multiple sclerosis, enrolled in a pregnancy study.

The rearrangement uses TRBV28 and TRBJ1-5; 7 positions match TRBD1. V dropped 3 bases and J dropped 7; count of bases not matched to a gene: 3. Germline-derived CDR1 and CDR2 are MDHEN and SYDVKM. The CDR3 sequence is 13 residues long. DNA for the CDR3: TGTGCCAGCAGTTTGACAGGGACACAGCCCCAGCATTTT. This encodes CASSLTGTQPQHF.

This chain connects TRBV4-1 to TRBJ2-1; 14 bases are a match to TRBD2. Looked up from germline, CDR1 is MGHRA and CDR2 is YSYEKL. The CDR3 loop spans 17 amino acids. V lost 1 base, J lost 8 bases, and 7 bases stayed unmatched. The CDR3 spells CASSQAGTSGSMYEQFF. CDR3 bases: TGCGCCAGCAGCCAAGCCGGGACTAGCGGGAGTATGTATGAGCAGTTCTTC.

The rearrangement joins TRBV30 to TRBJ2-6, with TRBD2 as a possible D gene (5 bases). Per germline, CDR1 GTSNPN and CDR2 SVGIG (reference sequence). The CDR3 length is 16 residues. Deletions cut 2 bases from V and 0 bases from J, with 11 bases between. DNA for the CDR3: TGTGCCTGGAGTCAAGCGGTGACCTCTGGGGCCAACGTCCTGACTTTC. This sequence encodes CAWSQAVTSGANVLTF.

The chain uses TRBV5-1 and TRBJ2-3; D remains unclear. Between the trimmed V and J ends, which lost 0 bases and 2 bases, there was a span of 7 bases. Germline loops: CDR1 SGHRS, CDR2 YFSETQ. The CDR3 is made up of 14 amino acids. The CDR3 DNA sequence: TGCGCCAGCAGCTTGGCCACATTCACAGATACGCAGTATTTT. It yields the protein CASSLATFTDTQYF.

The chain uses TRBV27 and TRBJ2-7; D may be TRBD1 (6 bases). This CDR3 is built from 15 residues. With 6 bases removed from V and 2 bases from J, the gap between germline ends came to 17 bases. Germline V gives CDR1 MNHEY, CDR2 SMNVEV (reference sequence). The CDR3 sequence: CASSISPGHPYEQYF. CDR3 nucleotides: TGTGCCAGCAGCATTTCTCCGGGACATCCCTACGAGCAGTACTTC.

In this sample, this clone turned up once. This chain links TRBV4-1 with TRBJ2-7; D is possibly TRBD2 (5 bases). Between the trimmed V and J ends, which lost 1 base and 1 base, there was a span of 11 bases. The CDR3 contains 15 residues. Germline V gene sequence: CDR1 MGHRA, CDR2 YSYEKL. The CDR3: CASSQGSGRSYEQYF. The DNA for the CDR3 is TGCGCCAGCAGCCAAGGCAGCGGTCGTTCCTACGAGCAGTACTTC.

V is TRBV29-1 and J is TRBJ2-1; 8 bases agree with TRBD2. The CDR3 runs 14 residues. Germline CDR1 SQVTM, CDR2 ANQGSEA. J gave up 2 bases and V 3 bases, and 3 bases lay outside the gene matches. CDR3 in amino acids: CSVDPSGPYNEQFF. For the CDR3, the DNA is TGCAGCGTTGACCCTAGCGGGCCCTACAATGAGCAGTTCTTC.

The chain uses TRBV19 and TRBJ1-1; D gene ambiguous. The CDR3 loop spans 13 amino acids. Trimming shortened V by 1 base and J by 5 bases, and 8 bases separated the two germline ends. The germline V gene has CDR1 LNHDA and CDR2 SQIVND (reference sequence). For the CDR3, the DNA is TGTGCCAGTAGTATAGCCGTCAGGACTGAAGCTTTCTTT. As protein: CASSIAVRTEAFF.

CDR3: CASSVGGTGTIETQYF. The DNA of the CDR3 is TGTGCCAGCAGTGTAGGGGGGACAGGTACGATAGAGACCCAGTACTTC. This chain links TRBV6-1 with TRBJ2-5, with TRBD1 matching 8 bases. V was clipped by 4 bases and J by 4 bases; unmatched bases: 11. This CDR3 is 16 amino acids long. Looked up from germline, CDR1 is MNHNS and CDR2 is SASEGT.

The gene calls are TRBV6-4 and TRBJ1-1; the D is unclear. The CDR3 contains 16 residues. With 8 bases removed from V and 1 base from J, the gap between germline ends came to 20 bases. Germline lookup yields CDR1 MRHNA and CDR2 SNTAGT. This CDR3 reads CASQKEGGLGNTEAFF. For the CDR3, the DNA is TGTGCCAGCCAGAAGGAGGGTGGGCTGGGGAACACTGAAGCTTTCTTT.

Concerning this clone: The junction shows a germline mismatch at one end, possibly a read error. The chain carries TRBV6-6 and TRBJ2-1; TRBD2 aligns across 16 bases. Looked up from germline, CDR1 is MNHNY and CDR2 is SVGAGI (reference sequence). This CDR3 is 14 amino acids long. CDR3 coding DNA: TGTGCCAGCAACCCGGGGACTAGCGGGAGGGTAGGTGTCTTC. As protein: CASNPGTSGRVGVF.

This rearrangement joins TRBV20-1 to TRBJ2-5; TRBD2 is a possible D gene (5 bases). Germline loops: CDR1 DFQATT, CDR2 SNEGSKA (reference sequence). The CDR3 loop spans 11 amino acids. Trimming took off 7 bases at V and 2 bases at J, with 8 bases between the two ends. CDR3 amino acids: CSGELQETQYF. The CDR3 DNA is TGCAGTGGGGAGTTACAAGAGACCCAGTACTTC.

The V and J genes are TRBV5-1 and TRBJ2-2; 12 bases map to TRBD2. Per germline, CDR1 SGHRS and CDR2 YFSETQ. CDR3 length: 18 amino acids. Unmatched junction bases numbered 13, after V lost 2 bases and J lost 8 bases. The DNA for the CDR3 is TGCGCCAGCAGCTTAACCTTGTCTAGCGGGAGGGCCTCGGGGGAGCTGTTTTTT. Its protein product is CASSLTLSSGRASGELFF. Supplemented by reference TRBV5-1 and TRBJ2-2, the full variable domain reads KAGVTQTPRYLIKTRGQQVTLSCSPISGHRSVSWYQQTPGQGLQFLFEYFSETQRNKGNFPGRFSGRQFSNSRSEMNVSTLELGDSALYLCASSLTLSSGRASGELFFGEGSRLTVL.

This chain uses TRBV4-1 with TRBJ2-4, with 9 bases that match TRBD2. The CDR3 contains 21 residues. Germline loops: CDR1 MGHRA, CDR2 YSYEKL. V trimming: 0 bases; J trimming: 3 bases; junction bases outside the gene matches: 18. The CDR3 here is CASSQDHVGGRGEGGKNIQYF. The CDR3 DNA follows: TGCGCCAGCAGCCAAGATCATGTTGGCGGGAGGGGTGAGGGTGGCAAAAACATTCAGTACTTC.

The chain's CDR3 is CASSQEVGSEQYF. For the CDR3, the DNA is TGCGCCAGCAGCCAAGAAGTCGGTAGCGAGCAGTACTTC. This chain links TRBV4-3 with TRBJ2-7, with no clear D. The germline V gene encodes CDR1 LGHNA and CDR2 YSLEER. Deletions cut 0 bases from V and 6 bases from J, with 9 bases between. There are 13 residues in the CDR3.

The gene calls are TRBV19 and TRBJ1-1; possible D gene TRBD1, 5 bases. CDR1 and CDR2 from the germline V gene are LNHDA and SQIVND (reference sequence). This CDR3 has 13 residues. V lost 6 bases to trimming and J lost 1 base, with 9 bases between them. The CDR3 nucleotides read TGTGCCAGTAGGGACACTCGGAACACTGAAGCTTTCTTT. As protein: CASRDTRNTEAFF.

The chain carries TRBV6-6 and TRBJ1-5, with D possibly TRBD1 on 5 matching bases. The CDR3 sequence is 15 residues long. With 2 bases removed from V and 2 bases from J, the gap between germline ends came to 10 bases. The V gene's germline CDR1 is MNHNY and CDR2 SVGAGI (reference sequence). This chain's CDR3 is CASSYGRVGNQPQHF. In nucleotides, the CDR3 is TGTGCCAGCAGTTACGGCAGGGTAGGCAATCAGCCCCAGCATTTT.

The chain combines TRBV2 with TRBJ2-1; perhaps TRBD1 as D (7 bases). Per the germline V gene, CDR1 is SNHLY and CDR2 is FYNNEI. The CDR3 covers 11 residues. V gave up 8 bases and J gave up 7 bases, with 9 bases separating them. This chain's CDR3 is CASPGGNEQFF. The DNA for the CDR3 is TGTGCCAGCCCAGGGGGGAATGAGCAGTTCTTC.